This T cell receptor (beta chain) was recovered during a study of TIL therapy for anti-PD-1-resistant metastatic lung cancer. Study at large: Most patients had lung adenocarcinoma; several tumors were EGFR-mutant, two ALK-rearranged; half smoked currently or formerly.

This clone has more than one count but fewer than ten. Its target is unknown. Sequencing used immunoSEQ v3. Survey-level samples got 2 million or so read pairs; deep-level samples got about 4.5-6.5 million. Method: immunoSEQ multiplex PCR; TCRdb's copy keeps in-frame clones and lacks some. The data hold about 59,000 clones, with less than 75% observed a single time. Time point here: pre-treatment sample, taken before nivolumab and TIL therapy. J was trimmed by 0 bases and V by 5 bases; bases with no gene match: 4. The CDR3 spans 16 residues. Germline V CDR1 and CDR2: SGHAT, FQNNGV. Study findings and constraints: After infusion, TIL clonotypes partly replaced peripheral T cells and declined over months. This highly selected cohort may not generalize to typical lung cancer patients.

The sequence came from a person aged 25-80 years with non-small cell lung cancer. Sequences were derived from blood, sampled at baseline. V usage is TRBV11-2 and J usage is TRBJ2-5, with TRBD2 matching 12 bases. The CDR3 spells CASSPRLAGDQETQYF. The DNA for the CDR3 is TGTGCCAGCAGCCCTCGACTAGCGGGGGACCAAGAGACCCAGTACTTC.